These 6 T cell receptor beta chains originate from one sample sequenced in a study of spatial heterogeneity in lung cancer (dated 2019 in TCRdb). The library was built by means of 5' RACE. Instrument on record: NextSeq 500. Using fastp trimming at Q25 and MiXCR clonotype assembly, TCRdb reanalyzed the public sequencing data and kept in-frame beta chains. Rows matching on CDR3 protein sequence are summarized as one entry with the most common DNA and genes. The sample records more than 12,000 distinct CDR3 sequences, roughly a tenth of which are singletons. Of the sample, roughly a third is held by the ten largest clones. The time point tag for this specimen amounts to: sample taken at primary tumor resection. For TCR sequencing, whole RNA was extracted from tumor and nontumor lung tissue, or from cryopreserved PBMC samples, and no cell sorting was done. The material sequenced was PBMCs, taken at surgery. These receptors were obtained from a female donor with early-stage non-small cell lung cancer.

This clonotype was observed at least ten times. The V and J genes are TRBV19 and TRBJ2-1, with D unclear. This CDR3 is built from 13 residues. Germline lookup yields CDR1 LNHDA and CDR2 SQIVND (reference sequence). V lost 3 bases, J lost 9 bases, and 12 bases lay in between. In DNA, the CDR3 is TGTGCCAGTAGTATTCGGTTTTCGGGTGAGCAGTTCTTC. This codes for CASSIRFSGEQFF.

This clonotype was seen at least ten times. The chain links TRBV20-1 to TRBJ2-7, with TRBD2 matching 13 bases. Trimming took 3 bases from V and 4 from J; bases not matched to a gene: 15. Germline assignment: CDR1 DFQATT and CDR2 SNEGSKA (reference sequence). The CDR3 consists of 18 residues. The CDR3 coding sequence is TGCAGTGCTAGGGGTGGACTAGCGGGGGCCCCCTCACTTTACGAGCAGTACTTC. It specifies CSARGGLAGAPSLYEQYF.

The table lists this clonotype with many counts. The chain links TRBV5-1 to TRBJ1-1; the D gene is possibly TRBD1 (6 bases). The ends were cut back, 4 bases at V and 0 bases at J, with 13 bases in the middle. Germline V gives CDR1 SGHRS, CDR2 YFSETQ. This CDR3 spans 15 amino acids. In nucleotides, the CDR3 is TGCGCCAGCAGCACGAGGACAGCTATGAACACTGAAGCTTTCTTT. It translates to CASSTRTAMNTEAFF. Looking up the rest from reference TRBV5-1 and TRBJ1-1 gives the full variable domain: KAGVTQTPRYLIKTRGQQVTLSCSPISGHRSVSWYQQTPGQGLQFLFEYFSETQRNKGNFPGRFSGRQFSNSRSEMNVSTLELGDSALYLCASSTRTAMNTEAFFGQGTRLTVV.

This clonotype has ten or more counts. The chain links TRBV7-6 to TRBJ2-3, with 9 bases that match TRBD2. The CDR3 loop spans 16 amino acids. Germline CDR1 SGHVS, CDR2 FNYEAQ. V was clipped by 5 bases and J by 1 base; unmatched bases: 7. CDR3 residues: CASSPWASGGTDTQYF. The CDR3 nucleotides are TGTGCCAGCAGCCCATGGGCTAGCGGGGGCACAGATACGCAGTATTTT.

The CDR3 sequence: CASSQARTAQETQYF. As DNA, the CDR3 is TGCGCCAGCAGCCAAGCTCGGACGGCCCAAGAGACCCAGTACTTC. The rearrangement links TRBV4-3 to TRBJ2-5; no clear D gene. Germline V lookup: CDR1 LGHNA, CDR2 YSLEER. CDR3 length: 15 amino acids. V lost 1 base to trimming and J lost 1 base, with 10 bases between them.

This clonotype was observed a few times. The chain uses TRBV13 and TRBJ1-2; the match to TRBD1 covers 7 bases. The CDR3 has 14 amino acids. V lost 4 bases and J lost 5; bases outside the gene matches: 7. Germline values: CDR1 PRHDT, CDR2 FYEKMQ (reference sequence). The CDR3 is CASSSGQPAYGYTF. The DNA for the CDR3 is TGTGCCAGCAGCTCGGGACAGCCGGCGTATGGCTACACCTTC.